The sequence of this TCR beta chain was determined in a study of cytomegalovirus exposure and HLA in healthy donors. About the research overall: Within an early data release were tens of millions of unique TCRs drawn from HLA-typed donors. Notes on the study in general: Later on, an analysis showed TCR association rates differing by HLA locus, with DRB1 the most and HLA-C the fewest.

PCR was performed using 60 Vbeta and 13 Jbeta primers. Authors' processing steps: Counted up in a later analysis, unique TCR beta chains came to 60 million to 95 million, with around 10 million shared. TCRdb's table, derived via immunoSEQ multiplex PCR, lists solely in-frame clones and lacks some. V and J calls plus clone size are reproduced from that table; the DNA served to infer D and trimming. The table includes about 160,000 clones, less than 90% detected once. Germline CDR1 reads SGDLS; CDR2 reads YYNGEE. The CDR3 spans 14 residues. V was clipped by 3 bases and J by 6 bases, with 13 bases between them. A note on this clone: Its antigen is not known.

This clonotype originated in a man aged 18 to 35 in good health and CMV-seronegative. The chain employs TRBV9 and TRBJ1-5; D is unresolved. Sequenced sample: PBMCs. The CDR3 nucleotides read TGTGCCAGCAGCGAGAGCGGATGGGGTCAGCCCCAGCATTTT. As protein: CASSESGWGQPQHF.